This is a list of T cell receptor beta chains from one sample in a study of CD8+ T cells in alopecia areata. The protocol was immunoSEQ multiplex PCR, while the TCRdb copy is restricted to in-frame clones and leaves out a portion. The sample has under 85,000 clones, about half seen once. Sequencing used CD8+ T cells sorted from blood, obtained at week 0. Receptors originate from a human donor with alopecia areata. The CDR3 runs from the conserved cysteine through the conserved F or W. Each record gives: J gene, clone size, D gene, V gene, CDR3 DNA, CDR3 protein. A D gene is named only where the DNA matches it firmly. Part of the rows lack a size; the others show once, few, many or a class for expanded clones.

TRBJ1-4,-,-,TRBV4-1,TGCGCCAGCAGCCAAAGGAATCAGGATCCTAATGAAAAACTGTTTTTT,CASSQRNQDPNEKLFF
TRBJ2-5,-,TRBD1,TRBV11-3,TGTGCCAGCAGCTCATATGACAGGGACGAGACCCAGTACTTC,CASSSYDRDETQYF
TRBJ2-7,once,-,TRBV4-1,TGCGCCAGCAGCCAAGGGGCTGACGGGCGGTCTCCCTACTACTACGAGCAGTACTTC,CASSQGADGRSPYYYEQYF
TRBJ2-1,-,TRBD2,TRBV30,TGTGCCTGGATTAGCGGGGTCTCCTACTACAATGAGCAGTTCTTC,CAWISGVSYYNEQFF
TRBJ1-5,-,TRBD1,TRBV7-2,TGTGCCAGCAGCCAGACAGGGCCCAATCAGCCCCAGCATTTT,CASSQTGPNQPQHF
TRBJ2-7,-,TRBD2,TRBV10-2,TGCGCCAGCAGCAGGACTAGCGGTAACGAGCAGTACTTC,CASSRTSGNEQYF
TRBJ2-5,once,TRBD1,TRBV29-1,TGCAGCGTGGGACAGGGGGCAGGGGAGACCCAGTACTTC,CSVGQGAGETQYF
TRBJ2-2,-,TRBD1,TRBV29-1,TGCAGCGTACGCCCGGGACAGGGGGAACGGACCGGGGAGCTGTTTTTT,CSVRPGQGERTGELFF
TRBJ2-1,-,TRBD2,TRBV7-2,TGTGCCAGCAGACCGAGCGGGATTTACAATGAGCAGTTCTTC,CASRPSGIYNEQFF
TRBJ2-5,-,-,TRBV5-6,TGTGCCAGCAGCCTACTACAAGAGACCCAGTACTTC,CASSLLQETQYF
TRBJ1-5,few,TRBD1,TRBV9,TGTGCCAGCAGCGCCGGGACAGCGCTCGGTCAGCCCCAGCATTTT,CASSAGTALGQPQHF
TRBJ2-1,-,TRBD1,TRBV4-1,TGCGCCAGCAGGGGACAGGTCAAGGGCTACAATGAGCAGTTCTTC,CASRGQVKGYNEQFF
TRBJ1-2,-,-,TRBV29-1,TGCAGCGTTGTGCCTACAGGGCCCATCTTCAACTATGGCTACACCTTC,CSVVPTGPIFNYGYTF
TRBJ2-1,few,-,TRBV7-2,TGTGCCAGCAGCTTTCGGGTAGCTGGCGATGAGCAGTTCTTC,CASSFRVAGDEQFF
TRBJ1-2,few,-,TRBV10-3,TGTGCCAACTTCGGCACAGGGAGATTCTATGGCTACACCTTC,CANFGTGRFYGYTF
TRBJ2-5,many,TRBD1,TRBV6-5,TGTGCCAGCAGCACAGGGGGCGCGGTGACCCAGTACTTC,CASSTGGAVTQYF
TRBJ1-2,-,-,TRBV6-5,TGTGCCAGCAGCTACTCCCTTGTCTATGGCTACACCTTC,CASSYSLVYGYTF
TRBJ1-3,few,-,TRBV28,TGTGCCAGCAGCAGGCCCTCGGGGTTAAAGAACACCATATATTTT,CASSRPSGLKNTIYF
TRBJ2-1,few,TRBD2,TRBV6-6,TGTGCCAGCACTCTGGGACTAGAGTACAATGAGCAGTTCTTC,CASTLGLEYNEQFF
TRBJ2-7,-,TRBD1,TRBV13,TGTGCCAGCAGTGAGGGGGCCACCTACGAGCAGTACTTC,CASSEGATYEQYF
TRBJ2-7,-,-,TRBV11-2,TGTGCCAGCAGCTCCCCTCGGGGCGTAGCCTCCTACGAGCAGTACTTC,CASSSPRGVASYEQYF
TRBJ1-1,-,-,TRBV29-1,TGCAGCGTTGAAGTAGGGGGGTCTAAAGCTTTCTTT,CSVEVGGSKAFF
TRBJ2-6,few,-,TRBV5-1,TGCGCCAGCAGCTTGAGGGACGGGGCCAACGTCCTGACTTTC,CASSLRDGANVLTF
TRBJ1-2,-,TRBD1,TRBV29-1,TGCAGCGCTCCCCACGGACAGGGCGTCTATGGCTACACCTTC,CSAPHGQGVYGYTF
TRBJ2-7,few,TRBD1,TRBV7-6,TGTGCCAGCAGCTTTGGGACAGATGCCTACGAGCAGTACTTC,CASSFGTDAYEQYF
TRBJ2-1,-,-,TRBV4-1,TGCGCCAGCAGCCCTGGAGGTCACAATGAGCAGTTCTTC,CASSPGGHNEQFF
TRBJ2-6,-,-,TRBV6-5,TGTGCCAGCAAAGCAGGGAAGACTGGGGCCAACGTCCTGACTTTC,CASKAGKTGANVLTF
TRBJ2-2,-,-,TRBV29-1,TGCAGCGTTGTAGTTCTGAACACCGGGGAGCTGTTTTTT,CSVVVLNTGELFF